Described below is a single TCR beta chain sequence and its context. Germline values: CDR1 LGHDT, CDR2 YNNKEL (reference sequence). Trimming pared 5 bases from V and 8 bases from J, leaving 12 bases between. This CDR3 has 12 amino acids. Per the study methods: Counts of nucleated cells, estimated from reference gene primer amplification, were obtained. The repertoire was sequenced with immunoSEQ multiplex PCR; TCRdb's copy has only in-frame clones and lacks some. The D gene and trimming were derived from the DNA, and the V and J assignments and clone size from that table. Of 250,000 or so clones in the sample, roughly 88% were seen once. This entry belongs to a study of blood T cell repertoires in COVID-19. Study details: T cells, B-cell-depleted T cells, or PBMCs supplied cDNA or gDNA.

The chain has TRBV3-1 (or the pseudogene TRBV3-2) and TRBJ1-2, with D possibly TRBD1 on 5 matching bases. The receptor's source is a woman younger than 45 with acute or convalescent COVID-19. Sequencing was performed on peripheral blood. The CDR3 nucleotides read TGTGCCAGCAGCAACAGGCTGGAAGGCTACACCTTC. This encodes CASSNRLEGYTF.